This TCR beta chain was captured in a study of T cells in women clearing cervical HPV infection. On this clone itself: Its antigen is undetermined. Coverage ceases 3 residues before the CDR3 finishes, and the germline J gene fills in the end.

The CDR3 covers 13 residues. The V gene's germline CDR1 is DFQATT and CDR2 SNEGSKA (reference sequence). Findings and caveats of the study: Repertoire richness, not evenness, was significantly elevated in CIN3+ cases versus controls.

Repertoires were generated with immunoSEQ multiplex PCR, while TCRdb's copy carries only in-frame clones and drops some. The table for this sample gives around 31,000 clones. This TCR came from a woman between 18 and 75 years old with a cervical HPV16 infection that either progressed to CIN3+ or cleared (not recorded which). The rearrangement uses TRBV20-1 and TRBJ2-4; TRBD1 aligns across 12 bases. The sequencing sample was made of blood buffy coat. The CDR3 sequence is CSASRDRGRDQYF. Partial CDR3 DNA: TGCAGTGCTAGCCGGGACAGGGGGCGTGAT.